A single TCR beta chain is shown here with its context. With 2 bases removed from V and 4 bases from J, the gap between germline ends came to 14 bases. This CDR3 is 15 amino acids long. This entry comes from a study of T cells in Graves' hyperthyroidism and ophthalmopathy. Amplification targeted TCR beta CDR3 regions from RNA transcripts. Carried out on the TCR CDR3, a first-round RT-PCR used the HTBI primer set. TCRdb reprocessed the multiplex PCR reads with MiXCR, giving one entry per CDR3 protein. The sample yields roughly 710,000 distinct CDR3 sequences, about 35% seen once. Sequencing was done on a sample of blood. The J gene is TRBJ1-2, the V gene TRBV12-3 or TRBV12-4, with no clear D. The sequence derives from a woman aged 40-49 years with Graves' hyperthyroidism. Here the CDR3 DNA reads TGTGCCAGCAGTTTAAGGAACCCCCCGATCTATGGCTACACCTTC. This codes for CASSLRNPPIYGYTF.